The rows below give T cell receptor beta chains drawn from one sample of a study of blood T cell repertoires in COVID-19. Some clones are missing from TCRdb's copy, which holds only in-frame ones; the method was immunoSEQ multiplex PCR. This sample has 120,000 to 150,000 clones, with roughly 85% found just once. Sequencing was done on a sample of peripheral blood. Receptor source: a man aged 55-75 years with acute or convalescent COVID-19. The CDR3 runs from the conserved cysteine through the conserved F or W. The D gene is left open where the match is weak. Size values are once, few and many counts, or a class for expanded clones, and some rows have none.

NA	TRBV2	TRBJ1-1	NA	TGTGCCAGCAGTGAAGCGGGGGCGGACACTGAAGCTTTCTTT	CASSEAGADTEAFF
NA	TRBV7-9	TRBJ1-5	NA	TGTGCCAGCAGCTTAGAAGTAGGGGGGGCTCCCAATCAGCCCCAGCATTTT	CASSLEVGGAPNQPQHF
NA	TRBV27	TRBJ2-2	NA	TGTGCCACCATGTACGGGGAAAACACCGGGGAGCTGTTTTTT	CATMYGENTGELFF
NA	TRBV7-3	TRBJ1-1	NA	TGTGCCAGCAGCTTAGACAACGGGATAGGGGAAGCTTTCTTT	CASSLDNGIGEAFF
few	TRBV6-1	TRBJ1-1	NA	TGTGCCAGCAGTGAAACCGTCGGGGTTGGGGCTTTCTTT	CASSETVGVGAFF
NA	TRBV21-1	TRBJ2-5	NA	TGTGCCAGCAGCCCAGGGGGGAGCGGGAGGGCCGAAGAGACCCAGTACTTC	CASSPGGSGRAEETQYF
NA	TRBV3-1/TRBV3-2	TRBJ1-1	TRBD1	TGTGCCAGCAGCGTGGGGACAGGGGAGACTGAAGCTTTCTTT	CASSVGTGETEAFF
NA	TRBV10-3	TRBJ2-2	NA	TGTGCCATCAGTGAACACAGGGACACCGGGGAGCTGTTTTTT	CAISEHRDTGELFF
NA	TRBV18	TRBJ1-5	TRBD1	TGTGCCAGCTCGCCCGGACAGGGGGCCCAGCCCCAGCATTTT	CASSPGQGAQPQHF
few	TRBV3-1/TRBV3-2	TRBJ1-4	TRBD1	TGTGCCAGCAGCCAGCGGACAGGACGGGATGAAAAACTGTTTTTT	CASSQRTGRDEKLFF
few	TRBV4-3	TRBJ1-5	NA	TGCGCCAGCAGCCAAGATCCGGGACAGCCCCAGCATTTT	CASSQDPGQPQHF
NA	TRBV7-2	TRBJ2-7	NA	TGTGCCAGCAGGGGAACGGGACTTCCCTACGAGCAGTACTTC	CASRGTGLPYEQYF
NA	TRBV28	TRBJ2-5	NA	TGTGCCAGCAGTGGTCCAGGGAAAGAGACCCAGTACTTC	CASSGPGKETQYF
NA	TRBV6-4	TRBJ2-2	TRBD2	TGTGCCAGCAGTGAAGTTGGGACTACGAACACCGGGGAGCTGTTTTTT	CASSEVGTTNTGELFF
NA	TRBV19	TRBJ2-5	NA	TGTGCCAGTAGTACCGGGACACCAAAAGAGACCCAGTACTTC	CASSTGTPKETQYF
once	TRBV14	TRBJ2-5	NA	TGTGCCAGCAGCCAAGAAGTCGGGGGAGTTGGAGAGACCCAGTACTTC	CASSQEVGGVGETQYF
NA	TRBV5-5	TRBJ2-5	NA	TGTGCCAGCAGCTTGGAGGGGTACCAAGAGACCCAGTACTTC	CASSLEGYQETQYF
NA	TRBV7-2	TRBJ2-6	NA	TGTGCCAGCACCCAAAGGGGTTCTGGGGCCAACGTCCTGACTTTC	CASTQRGSGANVLTF
NA	TRBV19	TRBJ1-5	NA	TGTGCCAGTAGTAACACCAAGATATATAGCAATCAGCCCCAGCATTTT	CASSNTKIYSNQPQHF
NA	TRBV2	TRBJ1-1	NA	TGTGCCAGCCCCATTTCGAACACTGAAGCTTTCTTT	CASPISNTEAFF
NA	TRBV6-5	TRBJ2-1	NA	TGTGCCAGCAGTAGAGGGAGGAGTAAGGGTGAGCAGTTCTTC	CASSRGRSKGEQFF
NA	TRBV28	TRBJ2-3	TRBD2	TGTGCCAGCAGGTGGACTAGGAGCACAGATACGCAGTATTTT	CASRWTRSTDTQYF
NA	TRBV11-2	TRBJ1-5	NA	TGTGCCAGCAGCTTCGGGGGTAGCGGTCAGCCCCAGCATTTT	CASSFGGSGQPQHF
NA	TRBV7-2	TRBJ2-5	NA	TGTGCCAGCAGCTTAGGTCACAGCTTCCAAGAGACCCAGTACTTC	CASSLGHSFQETQYF
many	TRBV2	TRBJ1-2	NA	TGTGCCAGCAGTGAAGGCGGGACGGCACTCTATGGCTACACCTTC	CASSEGGTALYGYTF
NA	TRBV5-5	TRBJ2-5	TRBD2	TGTGCCAGCAGCTTGGCCGCAGCGGGAGGTTTCGAGACCCAGTACTTC	CASSLAAAGGFETQYF
NA	TRBV29-1	TRBJ1-2	TRBD1	TGCAGCGTTACCACCGGGACAGGGACCTATGGCTACACCTTC	CSVTTGTGTYGYTF
once	TRBV30	TRBJ1-6	TRBD1	TGTGCCTGGAGTTACGACAGGGTGGGAAAGGATTCACCCCTCCACTTT	CAWSYDRVGKDSPLHF
NA	TRBV4-2	TRBJ2-7	NA	TGTGCCAGCAGCCAAGACCAGGTAGGCCTTGGCGACGAGCAGTACTTC	CASSQDQVGLGDEQYF
NA	TRBV28	TRBJ2-3	TRBD1	TGTGCCAGCAGTGCGCGGGACAGGGGGAGAACAGATACGCAGTATTTT	CASSARDRGRTDTQYF
NA	TRBV7-3	TRBJ2-3	NA	TGTGCCAGCAGCTTAAAAGAGGATACGCAGTATTTT	CASSLKEDTQYF
NA	TRBV7-9	TRBJ2-1	NA	TGTGCCAGCAGCTTCGGAGAGCCCTCCTACAATGAGCAGTTCTTC	CASSFGEPSYNEQFF
NA	TRBV19	TRBJ2-2	NA	TGTGCCACTACCGAACAGGTTTTGACCGGGGAGCTGTTTTTT	CATTEQVLTGELFF
few	TRBV28	TRBJ2-7	TRBD2	TGTGCCCGCTTTTTTGGGGGGGTGGGCGGGGCGGCCTACGAGCAGTACTTC	CARFFGGVGGAAYEQYF
NA	TRBV5-1	TRBJ1-2	NA	TGCGCCAGCAGCTTGGCTTTTACAGGGAATGGCTACACCTTC	CASSLAFTGNGYTF
NA	TRBV3-1/TRBV3-2	TRBJ1-1	NA	TGTGCCAGCAGCCATTTTTCTAGTCGGACTGAAGCTTTCTTT	CASSHFSSRTEAFF
NA	TRBV6-2/TRBV6-3	TRBJ2-7	TRBD2	TGTGCCAGCAGTTACTCCCGGCTAGCGGGAGTTGAGCAGTACTTC	CASSYSRLAGVEQYF
few	TRBV9	TRBJ2-5	NA	TGTGCCAGCAGCAGAGGGTACGGGGAGACCCAGTACTTC	CASSRGYGETQYF
NA	TRBV27	TRBJ2-7	NA	TGTGCCAGCAGAGTGTCGTGGGACTCCTCCTACGAGCAGTACTTC	CASRVSWDSSYEQYF
NA	TRBV19	TRBJ1-4	NA	TGTGCCAGTAGTATCCTGACAGCAAATGAAAAACTGTTTTTT	CASSILTANEKLFF
NA	TRBV19	TRBJ2-1	NA	TGTGCCAGTAGTCTAAGAGTAAATGAGCAGTTCTTC	CASSLRVNEQFF
NA	TRBV6-5	TRBJ1-5	TRBD1	TGTGCCAGCATGGGGGACAGGGTGGCTAGTCAGCCCCAGCATTTT	CASMGDRVASQPQHF
NA	TRBV24-1	TRBJ2-2	NA	TGTGCCACCAGTGATTTCTCCGGGACTTTGAACACCGGGGAGCTGTTTTTT	CATSDFSGTLNTGELFF
once	TRBV30	TRBJ2-3	TRBD1	TGTGCCTGGAACAGGGGGCGCACAGATACGCAGTATTTT	CAWNRGRTDTQYF
NA	TRBV10-3	TRBJ1-1	NA	TGTGCCATCAGTGAGCGTCCGGGGAGTGGAACTGAAGCTTTCTTT	CAISERPGSGTEAFF
NA	TRBV6-5	TRBJ1-3	NA	TGTGCCAGCAGTTACTCGGGCCAGGGCGTGGGAAACACCATATATTTT	CASSYSGQGVGNTIYF
NA	TRBV6-5	TRBJ2-1	TRBD2	TGTGCCAGCAGTTACAGACTAGCGGGAGTCTCTGAGCAGTTCTTC	CASSYRLAGVSEQFF
NA	TRBV5-1	TRBJ2-2	NA	TGCGCCAGTCAGGACTACCTTGGGGAGCTGTTTTTT	CASQDYLGELFF
NA	TRBV5-5	TRBJ2-3	TRBD1	TGTGCCAGCAGCTCTACAGGGGGTCGTGGAGATACGCAGTATTTT	CASSSTGGRGDTQYF
few	TRBV19	TRBJ2-6	TRBD2	TGTGCCAGTCGAACCCTGGGACTAGCGGGAGCCCCTGGGGCCAACGTCCTGACTTTC	CASRTLGLAGAPGANVLTF
once	TRBV6-1	TRBJ1-2	NA	TGTGCCAGCAGTGAAAAGGAGGGATATGGCTACACCTTC	CASSEKEGYGYTF
medium-sized	TRBV27	TRBJ2-1	TRBD2	TGTGCCAGCAGTATAATCTCGACTAGCGGGACGGGTAATGAGCAGTTCTTC	CASSIISTSGTGNEQFF